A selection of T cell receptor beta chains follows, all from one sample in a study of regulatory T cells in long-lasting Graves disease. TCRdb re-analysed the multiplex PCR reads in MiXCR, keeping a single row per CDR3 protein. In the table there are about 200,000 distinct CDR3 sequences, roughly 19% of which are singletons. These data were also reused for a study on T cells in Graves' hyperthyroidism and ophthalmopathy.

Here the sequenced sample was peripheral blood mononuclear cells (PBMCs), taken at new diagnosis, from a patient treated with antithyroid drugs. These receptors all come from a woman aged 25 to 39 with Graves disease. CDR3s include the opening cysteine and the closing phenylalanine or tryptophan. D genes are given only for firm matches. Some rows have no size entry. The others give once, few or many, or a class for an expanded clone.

CASSLSIASSYEQYF | TGTGCCAGCAGCCTATCGATCGCTAGCTCCTACGAGCAGTACTTC | TRBJ2-7 | TRBV4-2 | NA | many | 15
CASSYESSNQPQHF | TGTGCCAGCAGCTACGAAAGTTCGAATCAGCCCCAGCATTTT | TRBJ1-5 | TRBV7-9 | NA | many | 14
CASRRSGRRPEQYF | TGTGCCAGCAGACGGAGCGGGAGAAGACCCGAGCAGTACTTC | TRBJ2-7 | TRBV28 | TRBD2 | many | 14
CASRRDRGNVGSYEQYF | TGTGCCAGCAGGCGGGACAGGGGGAATGTAGGATCCTACGAGCAGTACTTC | TRBJ2-7 | TRBV28 | TRBD1 | many | 17
CASSAFRTVNTEAFF | TGTGCCAGCAGTGCCTTCAGGACGGTGAACACTGAAGCTTTCTTT | TRBJ1-1 | TRBV12-3/TRBV12-4 | NA | once | 15
CASSPGLPGNNQPQHF | TGTGCCAGCTCACCGGGGCTTCCGGGAAACAATCAGCCCCAGCATTTT | TRBJ1-5 | TRBV18 | NA | many | 16
CASSQESVSTDTQYF | TGTGCCAGCAGCCAAGAGTCAGTGAGCACAGATACGCAGTATTTT | TRBJ2-3 | TRBV3-1 | NA | NA | 15
CASSQERRSTQYF | TGCGCCAGCAGCCAAGAACGAAGGTCTACGCAGTATTTT | TRBJ2-3 | TRBV4-3 | NA | NA | 13
CASCPSPCGELFF | TGTGCCAGCTGCCCGAGCCCGTGCGGGGAGCTGTTTTTT | TRBJ2-2 | TRBV7-3 | NA | many | 13
CASSYAGVAYNEQFF | TGTGCCAGCAGTTATGCGGGAGTTGCCTACAATGAGCAGTTCTTC | TRBJ2-1 | TRBV27 | TRBD2 | once | 15
CASSYSGGGVGHQPQHF | TGTGCCAGCAGTTACTCGGGCGGGGGGGTTGGTCATCAGCCCCAGCATTTT | TRBJ1-5 | TRBV6-5 | NA | many | 17
CASSQGVAASGRLRNTGELFF | TGTGCCAGCAGCCAAGGGGTTGCGGCTAGCGGGAGGTTAAGGAACACCGGGGAGCTGTTTTTT | TRBJ2-2 | TRBV14 | TRBD2 | NA | 21
CASRHIIGNQPQHF | TGTGCCAGCAGACATATTATAGGCAATCAGCCCCAGCATTTT | TRBJ1-5 | TRBV28 | NA | many | 14
CASSLWETRYGYTF | TGTGCCAGCAGTTTATGGGAGACGAGGTATGGCTACACCTTC | TRBJ1-2 | TRBV28 | NA | many | 14
CASVARGKGEKLFF | TGTGCCAGCGTGGCCCGGGGAAAAGGGGAAAAACTGTTTTTT | TRBJ1-4 | TRBV7-9 | NA | many | 14
CASSYGQSYEQYF | TGTGCCAGCAGTTATGGACAGAGCTACGAGCAGTACTTC | TRBJ2-7 | TRBV12-3/TRBV12-4 | NA | many | 13
CSARKGWETQYF | TGCAGTGCTAGGAAGGGGTGGGAGACCCAGTACTTC | TRBJ2-5 | TRBV20-1 | NA | many | 12
CASSLPGKYYGYTF | TGTGCCAGCAGCCTTCCGGGCAAGTACTATGGCTACACCTTC | TRBJ1-2 | TRBV3-1 | NA | NA | 14
CASSRTSGSRDTQYF | TGTGCCAGCAGCCGGACTAGCGGGAGTCGGGATACGCAGTATTTT | TRBJ2-3 | TRBV3-1 | TRBD2 | many | 15
CASSPPGQAWPQHF | TGTGCCAGTAGTCCACCGGGACAGGCCTGGCCCCAGCATTTT | TRBJ1-5 | TRBV19 | TRBD1 | NA | 14
CASSQRTSANNEQFF | TGTGCCAGCAGTCAACGGACTAGCGCTAACAATGAGCAGTTCTTC | TRBJ2-1 | TRBV28 | TRBD2 | many | 15
CASSDRGTGAQPQHF | TGTGCCAGCAGTGATCGAGGGACAGGGGCCCAGCCCCAGCATTTT | TRBJ1-5 | TRBV6-1 | TRBD1 | many | 15
CASRNRGTLWDSPLHF | TGTGCCAGCAGGAACAGGGGGACGCTTTGGGATTCACCCCTCCACTTT | TRBJ1-6 | TRBV12-3/TRBV12-4 | TRBD1 | many | 16
CASSSGLAGGNGDTQYF | TGTGCCAGCTCCTCCGGACTAGCGGGAGGAAATGGAGATACGCAGTATTTT | TRBJ2-3 | TRBV18 | TRBD2 | many | 17
CASGRGPGSTDTQYF | TGTGCCAGCGGGAGGGGGCCAGGAAGCACAGATACGCAGTATTTT | TRBJ2-3 | TRBV11-2 | NA | many | 15
CASSDRREGYTF | TGTGCCAGCAGTGACCGGAGGGAGGGCTACACCTTC | TRBJ1-2 | TRBV25-1 | NA | few | 12
CAISESRAVGYTF | TGTGCCATCAGTGAGTCGAGAGCAGTTGGCTACACCTTC | TRBJ1-2 | TRBV10-3 | NA | many | 13
CASSLRQENTEAFF | TGCGCCAGCAGCTTGCGGCAGGAGAACACTGAAGCTTTCTTT | TRBJ1-1 | TRBV5-1 | NA | many | 14
CASAPGQGPMNTEAFF | TGCGCCAGCGCACCGGGACAGGGGCCCATGAACACTGAAGCTTTCTTT | TRBJ1-1 | TRBV4-1 | TRBD1 | many | 16
CATSDPAGTGEPDTQYF | TGTGCCACCAGTGATCCCGCCGGGACAGGGGAACCAGATACGCAGTATTTT | TRBJ2-3 | TRBV24-1 | TRBD1 | many | 17
CASSPSSNTEAFF | TGTGCCAGCAGCCCGAGTAGTAACACTGAAGCTTTCTTT | TRBJ1-1 | TRBV28 | NA | many | 13